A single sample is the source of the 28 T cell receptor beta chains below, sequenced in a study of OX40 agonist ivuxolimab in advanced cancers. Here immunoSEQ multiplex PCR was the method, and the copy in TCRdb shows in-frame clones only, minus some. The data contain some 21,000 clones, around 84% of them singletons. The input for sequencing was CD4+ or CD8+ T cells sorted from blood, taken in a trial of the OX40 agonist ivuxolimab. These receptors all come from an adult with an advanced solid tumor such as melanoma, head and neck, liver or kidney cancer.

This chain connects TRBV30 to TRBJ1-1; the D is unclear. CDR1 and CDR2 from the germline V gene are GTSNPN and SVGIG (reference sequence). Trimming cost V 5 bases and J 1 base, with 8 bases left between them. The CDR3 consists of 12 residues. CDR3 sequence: CAWPVGNTEAFF. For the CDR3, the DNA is TGTGCCTGGCCGGTGGGGAACACTGAAGCTTTCTTT. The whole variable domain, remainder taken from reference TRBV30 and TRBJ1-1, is SQTIHQWPATLVQPVGSPLSLECTVEGTSNPNLYWYRQAAGRGLQLLFYSVGIGQISSEVPQNLSASRPQDRQFILSSKKLLLSDSGFYLCAWPVGNTEAFFGQGTRLTVV.

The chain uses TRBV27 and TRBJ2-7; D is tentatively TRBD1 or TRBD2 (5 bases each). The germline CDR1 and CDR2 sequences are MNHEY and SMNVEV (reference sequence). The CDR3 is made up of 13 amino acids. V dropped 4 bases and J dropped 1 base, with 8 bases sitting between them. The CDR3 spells CASSWDQSYEQYF. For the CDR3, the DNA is TGTGCCAGCAGTTGGGACCAATCCTACGAGCAGTACTTC.

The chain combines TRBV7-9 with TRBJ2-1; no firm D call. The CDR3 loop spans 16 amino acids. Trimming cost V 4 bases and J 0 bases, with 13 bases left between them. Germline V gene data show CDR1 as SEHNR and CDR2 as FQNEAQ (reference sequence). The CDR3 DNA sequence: TGTGCCAGCAGCTCCGGGCGCCCGAGCTCCTACAATGAGCAGTTCTTC. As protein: CASSSGRPSSYNEQFF.

The CDR3 coding sequence is TGTGCCAGCAGTGCTACGCCTGGGTTGCCAGATACGCAGTATTTT. Its translation is CASSATPGLPDTQYF. This chain links TRBV6-1 with TRBJ2-3; D call uncertain. The CDR3 has 15 residues. Trimming stripped 4 bases from V and 4 bases from J, with 15 bases between. From germline, CDR1 is MNHNS and CDR2 SASEGT.

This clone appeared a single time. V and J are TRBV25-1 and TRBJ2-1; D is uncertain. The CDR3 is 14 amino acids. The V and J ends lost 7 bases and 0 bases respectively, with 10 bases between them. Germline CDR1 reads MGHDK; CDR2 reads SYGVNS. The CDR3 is CASTPRRSYNEQFF. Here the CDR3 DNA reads TGTGCCAGCACCCCACGGCGCTCCTACAATGAGCAGTTCTTC.

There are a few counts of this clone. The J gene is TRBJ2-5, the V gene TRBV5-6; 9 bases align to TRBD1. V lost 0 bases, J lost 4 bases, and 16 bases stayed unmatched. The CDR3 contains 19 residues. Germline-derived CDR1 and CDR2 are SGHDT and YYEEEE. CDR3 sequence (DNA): TGTGCCAGCAGCTTGGGACAGGGGGGACGGAGGCGGATAGGAGAGACCCAGTACTTC. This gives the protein CASSLGQGGRRRIGETQYF.

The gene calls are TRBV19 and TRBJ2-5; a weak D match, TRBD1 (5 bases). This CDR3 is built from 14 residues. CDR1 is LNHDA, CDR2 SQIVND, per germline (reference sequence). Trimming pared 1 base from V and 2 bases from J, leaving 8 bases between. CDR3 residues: CASSIAWTQETQYF. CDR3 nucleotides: TGTGCCAGTAGTATAGCGTGGACACAAGAGACCCAGTACTTC.

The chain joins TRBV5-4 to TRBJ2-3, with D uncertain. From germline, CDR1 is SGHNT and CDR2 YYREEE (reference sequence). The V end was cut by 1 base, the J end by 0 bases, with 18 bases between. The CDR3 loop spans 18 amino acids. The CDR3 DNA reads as TGTGCCAGCAGCTTGACCCCCAGAAGCACAAGTAGCACAGATACGCAGTATTTT. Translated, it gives CASSLTPRSTSSTDTQYF.

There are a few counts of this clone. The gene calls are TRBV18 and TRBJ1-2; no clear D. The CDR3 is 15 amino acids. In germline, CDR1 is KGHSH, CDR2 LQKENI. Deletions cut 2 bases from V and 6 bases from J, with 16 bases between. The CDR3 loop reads CASSPGGLRMDGYTF. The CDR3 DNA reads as TGTGCCAGCTCACCAGGTGGTCTGCGCATGGATGGCTACACCTTC.

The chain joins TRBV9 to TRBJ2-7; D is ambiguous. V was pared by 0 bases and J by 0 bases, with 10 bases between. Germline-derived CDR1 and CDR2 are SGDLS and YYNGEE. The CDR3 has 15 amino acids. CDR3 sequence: CASSVGPSSSYEQYF. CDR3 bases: TGTGCCAGCAGCGTAGGCCCCAGTTCCTCCTACGAGCAGTACTTC.

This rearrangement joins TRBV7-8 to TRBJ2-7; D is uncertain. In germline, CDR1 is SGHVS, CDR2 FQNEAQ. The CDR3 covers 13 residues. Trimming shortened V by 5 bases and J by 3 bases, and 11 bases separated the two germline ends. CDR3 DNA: TGTGCCAGCAGCCCCATCGATTACTACGAGCAGTACTTC. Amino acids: CASSPIDYYEQYF.

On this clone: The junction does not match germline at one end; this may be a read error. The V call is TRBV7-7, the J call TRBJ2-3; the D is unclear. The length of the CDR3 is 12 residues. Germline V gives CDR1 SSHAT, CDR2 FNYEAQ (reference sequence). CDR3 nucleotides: TGTGCTAGCAGCTTAGGCACAGATACGCAGTATTTT. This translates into CASSLGTDTQYF.

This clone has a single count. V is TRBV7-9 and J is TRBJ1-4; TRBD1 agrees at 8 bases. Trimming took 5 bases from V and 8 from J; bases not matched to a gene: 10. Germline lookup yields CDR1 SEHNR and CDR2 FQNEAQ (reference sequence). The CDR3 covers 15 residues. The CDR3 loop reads CASSKQQGVTEKLFF. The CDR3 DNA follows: TGTGCCAGCAGCAAACAACAGGGGGTTACCGAAAAACTGTTTTTT.

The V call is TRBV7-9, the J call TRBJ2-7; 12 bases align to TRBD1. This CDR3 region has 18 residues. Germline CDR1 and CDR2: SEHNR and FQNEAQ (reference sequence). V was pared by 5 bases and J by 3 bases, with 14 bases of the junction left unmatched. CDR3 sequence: CASSNGPNRDRGLYEQYF. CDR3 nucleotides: TGTGCCAGCAGCAATGGACCTAACCGGGACAGGGGGCTCTACGAGCAGTACTTC. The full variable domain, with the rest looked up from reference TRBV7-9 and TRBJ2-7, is DTGVSQNPRHKITKRGQNVTFRCDPISEHNRLYWYRQTLGQGPEFLTYFQNEAQLEKSRLLSDRFSAERPKGSFSTLEIQRTEQGDSAMYLCASSNGPNRDRGLYEQYFGPGTRLTVT.

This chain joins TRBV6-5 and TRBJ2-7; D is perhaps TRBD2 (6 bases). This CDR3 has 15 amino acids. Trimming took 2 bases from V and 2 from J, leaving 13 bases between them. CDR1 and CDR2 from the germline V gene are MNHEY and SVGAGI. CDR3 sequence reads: CASSYGEVAAYEQYF. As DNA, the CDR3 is TGTGCCAGCAGTTACGGGGAGGTCGCGGCCTACGAGCAGTACTTC.

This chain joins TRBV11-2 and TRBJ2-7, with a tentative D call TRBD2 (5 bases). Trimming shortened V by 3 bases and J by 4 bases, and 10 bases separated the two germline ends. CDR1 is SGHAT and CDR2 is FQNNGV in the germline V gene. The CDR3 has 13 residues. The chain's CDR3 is CASSFWTGYEQYF. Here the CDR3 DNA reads TGTGCCAGCAGCTTCTGGACTGGTTACGAGCAGTACTTC. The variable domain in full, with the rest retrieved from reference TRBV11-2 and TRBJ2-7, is EAGVAQSPRYKIIEKRQSVAFWCNPISGHATLYWYQQILGQGPKLLIQFQNNGVVDDSQLPKDRFSAERLKGVDSTLKIQPAKLEDSAVYLCASSFWTGYEQYFGPGTRLTVT.

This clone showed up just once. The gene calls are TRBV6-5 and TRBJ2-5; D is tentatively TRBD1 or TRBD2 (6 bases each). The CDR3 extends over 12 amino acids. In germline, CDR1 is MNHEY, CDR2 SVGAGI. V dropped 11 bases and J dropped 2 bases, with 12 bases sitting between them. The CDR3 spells CAVGGLQETQYF. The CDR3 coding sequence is TGTGCCGTAGGGGGACTTCAAGAGACCCAGTACTTC.

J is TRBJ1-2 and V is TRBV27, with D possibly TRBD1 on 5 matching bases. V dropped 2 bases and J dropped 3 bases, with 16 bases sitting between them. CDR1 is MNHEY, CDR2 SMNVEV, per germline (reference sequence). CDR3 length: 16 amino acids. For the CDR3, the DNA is TGTGCCAGCAGTTTAGCGGGGACGGATTTCTACTATGGCTACACCTTC. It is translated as CASSLAGTDFYYGYTF.

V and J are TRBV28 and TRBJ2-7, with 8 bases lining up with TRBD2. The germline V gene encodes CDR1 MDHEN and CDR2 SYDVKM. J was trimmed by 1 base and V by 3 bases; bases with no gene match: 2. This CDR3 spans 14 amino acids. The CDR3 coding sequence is TGTGCCAGCAGTTTTCGCGGGAGGTCCTACGAGCAGTACTTC. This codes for CASSFRGRSYEQYF.

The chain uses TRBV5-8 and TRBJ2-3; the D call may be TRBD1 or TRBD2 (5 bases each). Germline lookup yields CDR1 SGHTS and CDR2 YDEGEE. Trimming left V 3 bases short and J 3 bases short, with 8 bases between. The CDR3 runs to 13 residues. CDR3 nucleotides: TGTGCCAGCAGCTGGGGGTATACAGATACGCAGTATTTT. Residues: CASSWGYTDTQYF. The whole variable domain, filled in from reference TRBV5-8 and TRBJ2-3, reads EAGVTQSPTHLIKTRGQQATLRCSPISGHTSVYWYQQALGLGLQFLLWYDEGEERNRGNFPPRFSGRQFPNYSSELNVNALELEDSALYLCASSWGYTDTQYFGPGTRLTVL.

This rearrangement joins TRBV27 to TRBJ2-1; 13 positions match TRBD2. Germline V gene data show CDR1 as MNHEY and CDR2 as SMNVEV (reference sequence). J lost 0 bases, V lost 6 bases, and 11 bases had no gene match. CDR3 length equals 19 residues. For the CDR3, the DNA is TGTGCCAGCAGCCCTCTTTGGACTAGCGGGAGCAGCTCCTACAATGAGCAGTTCTTC. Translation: CASSPLWTSGSSSYNEQFF.

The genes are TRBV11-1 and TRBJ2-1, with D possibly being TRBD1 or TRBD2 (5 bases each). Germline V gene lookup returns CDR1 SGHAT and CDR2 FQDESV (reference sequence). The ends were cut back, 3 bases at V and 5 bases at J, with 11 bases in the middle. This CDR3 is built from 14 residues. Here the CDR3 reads CASSFDWGHNEQFF. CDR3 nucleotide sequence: TGTGCCAGCAGCTTCGACTGGGGACACAATGAGCAGTTCTTC. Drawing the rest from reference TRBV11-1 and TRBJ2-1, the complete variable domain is EAEVAQSPRYKITEKSQAVAFWCDPISGHATLYWYRQILGQGPELLVQFQDESVVDDSQLPKDRFSAERLKGVDSTLKIQPAELGDSAMYLCASSFDWGHNEQFFGPGTRLTVL.

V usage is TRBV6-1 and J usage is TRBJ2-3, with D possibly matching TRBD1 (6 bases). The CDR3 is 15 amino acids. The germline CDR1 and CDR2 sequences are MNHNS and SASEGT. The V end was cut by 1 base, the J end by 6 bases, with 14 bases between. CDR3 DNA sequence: TGTGCCAGCAGTGAAGTTGGGGGCGAGCGGGATACGCAGTATTTT. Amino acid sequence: CASSEVGGERDTQYF.

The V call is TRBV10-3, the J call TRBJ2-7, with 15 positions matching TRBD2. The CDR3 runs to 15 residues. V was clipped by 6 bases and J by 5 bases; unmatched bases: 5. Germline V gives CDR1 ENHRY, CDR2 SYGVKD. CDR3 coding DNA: TGTGCCATCAGCGGACTAGCGGGAGGGCCCCACGAGCAGTACTTC. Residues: CAISGLAGGPHEQYF.

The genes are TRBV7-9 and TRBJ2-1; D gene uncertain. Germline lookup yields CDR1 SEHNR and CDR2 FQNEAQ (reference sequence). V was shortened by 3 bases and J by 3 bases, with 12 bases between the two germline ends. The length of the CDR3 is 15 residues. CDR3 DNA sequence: TGTGCCAGCAGCTTCCCCAGCGTGGGCTACAATGAGCAGTTCTTC. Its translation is CASSFPSVGYNEQFF.

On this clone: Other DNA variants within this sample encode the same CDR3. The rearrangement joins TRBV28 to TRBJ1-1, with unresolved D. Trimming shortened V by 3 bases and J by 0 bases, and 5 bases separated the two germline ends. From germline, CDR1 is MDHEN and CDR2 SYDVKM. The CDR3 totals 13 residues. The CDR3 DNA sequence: TGTGCCAGCAGTTTGCAGGTGAACACTGAAGCTTTCTTT. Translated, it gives CASSLQVNTEAFF.

DNA of the CDR3: TGTGCCAGCAGTGACTCGCTAGCGGGAGACACAGATACGCAGTATTTT. Protein: CASSDSLAGDTDTQYF. The chain carries TRBV6-4 and TRBJ2-3, with TRBD2 matching 10 bases. Germline CDR1 and CDR2: MRHNA and SNTAGT. J was trimmed by 2 bases and V by 0 bases; bases with no gene match: 2. The CDR3 contains 16 residues.

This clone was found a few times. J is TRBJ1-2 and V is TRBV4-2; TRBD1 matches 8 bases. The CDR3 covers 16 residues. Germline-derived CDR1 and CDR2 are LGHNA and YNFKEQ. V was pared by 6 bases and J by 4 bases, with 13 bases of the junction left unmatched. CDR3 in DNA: TGTGCCAGCAGTTCAAGCCCGACAGGGGTGGGCTATGGCTACACCTTC. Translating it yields CASSSSPTGVGYGYTF.